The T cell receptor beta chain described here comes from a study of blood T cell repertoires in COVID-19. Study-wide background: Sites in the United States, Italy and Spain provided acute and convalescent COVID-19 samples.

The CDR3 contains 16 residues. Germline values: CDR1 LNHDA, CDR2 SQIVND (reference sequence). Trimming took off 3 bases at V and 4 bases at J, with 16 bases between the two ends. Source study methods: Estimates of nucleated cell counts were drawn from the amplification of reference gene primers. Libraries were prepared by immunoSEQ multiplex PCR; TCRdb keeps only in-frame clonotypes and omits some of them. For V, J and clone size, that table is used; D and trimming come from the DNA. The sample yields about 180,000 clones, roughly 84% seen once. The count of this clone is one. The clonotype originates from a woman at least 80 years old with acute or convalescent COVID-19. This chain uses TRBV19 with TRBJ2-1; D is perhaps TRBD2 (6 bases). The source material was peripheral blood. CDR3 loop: CASSITWGGGYNEQFF. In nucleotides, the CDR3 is TGTGCCAGTAGTATCACTTGGGGAGGAGGTTACAATGAGCAGTTCTTC.